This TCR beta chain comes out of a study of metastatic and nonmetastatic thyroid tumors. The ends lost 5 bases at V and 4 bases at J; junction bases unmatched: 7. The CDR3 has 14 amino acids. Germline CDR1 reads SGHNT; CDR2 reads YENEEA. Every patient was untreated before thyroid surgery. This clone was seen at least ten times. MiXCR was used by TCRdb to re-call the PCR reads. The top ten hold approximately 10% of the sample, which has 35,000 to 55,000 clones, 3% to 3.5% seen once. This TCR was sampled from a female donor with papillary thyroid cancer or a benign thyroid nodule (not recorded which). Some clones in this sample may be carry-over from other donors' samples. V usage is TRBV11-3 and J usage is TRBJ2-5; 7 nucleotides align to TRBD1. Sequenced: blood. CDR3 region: CASSPTGQAETQYF. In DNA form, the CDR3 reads TGTGCCAGCAGCCCGACCGGACAGGCAGAGACCCAGTACTTC.